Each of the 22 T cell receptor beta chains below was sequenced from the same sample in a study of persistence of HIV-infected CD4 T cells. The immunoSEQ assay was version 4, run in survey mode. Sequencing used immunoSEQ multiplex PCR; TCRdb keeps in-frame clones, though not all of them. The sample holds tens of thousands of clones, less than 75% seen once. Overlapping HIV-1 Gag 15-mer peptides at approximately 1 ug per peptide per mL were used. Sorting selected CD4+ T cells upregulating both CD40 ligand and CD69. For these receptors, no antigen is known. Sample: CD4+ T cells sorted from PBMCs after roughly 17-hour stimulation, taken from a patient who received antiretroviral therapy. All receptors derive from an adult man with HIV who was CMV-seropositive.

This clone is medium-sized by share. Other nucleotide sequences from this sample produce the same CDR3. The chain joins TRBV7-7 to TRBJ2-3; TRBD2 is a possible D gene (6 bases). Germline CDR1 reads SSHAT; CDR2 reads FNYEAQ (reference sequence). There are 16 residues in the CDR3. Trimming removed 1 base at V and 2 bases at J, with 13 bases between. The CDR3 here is CASSLGRGASTDTQYF. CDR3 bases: TGTGCCAGCAGCTTAGGGCGGGGAGCTTCCACAGATACGCAGTATTTT.

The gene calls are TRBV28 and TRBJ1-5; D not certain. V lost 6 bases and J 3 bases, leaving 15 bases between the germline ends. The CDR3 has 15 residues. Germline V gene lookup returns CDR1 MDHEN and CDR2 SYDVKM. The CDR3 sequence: CASSSPDGYNQPQHF. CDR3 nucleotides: TGTGCCAGCAGCTCGCCGGACGGGTACAATCAGCCCCAGCATTTT.

CDR3 nucleotides: TGTGCCAGCAGTTTGGACCGGGACAGGAGATACGAGCAGTACTTC. Residues: CASSLDRDRRYEQYF. The gene calls are TRBV27 and TRBJ2-7; 8 nucleotides agree with TRBD1. V lost 3 bases, J lost 4 bases, and 8 bases stayed unmatched. Germline V lookup: CDR1 MNHEY, CDR2 SMNVEV (reference sequence). The CDR3 has 15 residues.

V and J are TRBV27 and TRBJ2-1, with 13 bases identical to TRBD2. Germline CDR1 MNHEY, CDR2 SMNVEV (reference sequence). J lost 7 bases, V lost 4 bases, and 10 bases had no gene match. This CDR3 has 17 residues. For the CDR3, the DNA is TGTGCCAGCAGTTCGAATATACTAGCGGGGGGGCGTAATGAGCAGTTCTTC. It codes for CASSSNILAGGRNEQFF.

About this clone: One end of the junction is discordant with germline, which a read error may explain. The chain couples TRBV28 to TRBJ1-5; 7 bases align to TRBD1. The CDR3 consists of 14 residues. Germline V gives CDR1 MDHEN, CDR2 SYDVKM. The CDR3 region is CASSLTGDNQPQHF. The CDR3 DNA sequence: TGTGCCAGCAGTTTAACAGGGGATAATCAACCCCAGCATTTT. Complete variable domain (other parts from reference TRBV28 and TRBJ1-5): DVKVTQSSRYLVKRTGEKVFLECVQDMDHENMFWYRQDPGLGLRLIYFSYDVKMKEKGDIPEGYSVSREKKERFSLILESASTNQTSMYLCASSLTGDNQPQHFGDGTRLSIL.

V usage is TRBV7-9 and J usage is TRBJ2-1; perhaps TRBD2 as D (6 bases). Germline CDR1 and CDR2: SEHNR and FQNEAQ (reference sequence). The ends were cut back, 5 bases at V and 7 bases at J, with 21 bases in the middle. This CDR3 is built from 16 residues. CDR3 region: CASSPNGGTFSNEQFF. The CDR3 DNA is TGTGCCAGCAGCCCCAATGGCGGGACCTTCTCTAATGAGCAGTTCTTC.

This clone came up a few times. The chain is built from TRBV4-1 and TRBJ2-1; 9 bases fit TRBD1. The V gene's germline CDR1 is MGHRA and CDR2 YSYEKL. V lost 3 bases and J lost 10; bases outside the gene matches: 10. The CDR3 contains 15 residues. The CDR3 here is CASSHPGQGIWEQFF. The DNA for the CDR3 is TGCGCCAGCAGCCACCCGGGACAGGGAATATGGGAGCAGTTCTTC.

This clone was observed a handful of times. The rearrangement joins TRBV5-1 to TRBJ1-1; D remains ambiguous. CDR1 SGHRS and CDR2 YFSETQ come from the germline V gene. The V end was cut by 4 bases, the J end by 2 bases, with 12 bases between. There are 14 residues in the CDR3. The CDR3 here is CASSPPGYNTEAFF. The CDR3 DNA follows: TGCGCCAGCAGCCCGCCAGGCTACAACACTGAAGCTTTCTTT.

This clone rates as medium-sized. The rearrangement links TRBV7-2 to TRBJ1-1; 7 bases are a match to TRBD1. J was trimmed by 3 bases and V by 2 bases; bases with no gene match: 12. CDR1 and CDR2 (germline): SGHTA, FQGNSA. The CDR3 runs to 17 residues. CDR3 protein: CASSLRGRIQRYTEAFF. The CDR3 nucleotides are TGTGCCAGCAGCTTAAGGGGGCGAATTCAGCGTTACACTGAAGCTTTCTTT.

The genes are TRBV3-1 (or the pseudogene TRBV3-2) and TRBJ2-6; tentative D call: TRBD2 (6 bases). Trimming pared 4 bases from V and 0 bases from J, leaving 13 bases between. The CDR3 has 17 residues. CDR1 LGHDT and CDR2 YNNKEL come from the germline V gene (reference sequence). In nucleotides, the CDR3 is TGTGCCAGCAGCCGGGGGGATAGTAGCTCTGGGGCCAACGTCCTGACTTTC. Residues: CASSRGDSSSGANVLTF.

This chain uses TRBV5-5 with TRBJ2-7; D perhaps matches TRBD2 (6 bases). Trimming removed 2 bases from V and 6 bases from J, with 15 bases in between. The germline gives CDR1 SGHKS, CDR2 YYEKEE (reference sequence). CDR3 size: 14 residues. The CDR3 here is CASSLGQGGLEQYF. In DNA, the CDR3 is TGTGCCAGCAGCTTAGGTCAGGGAGGCCTCGAGCAGTACTTC.

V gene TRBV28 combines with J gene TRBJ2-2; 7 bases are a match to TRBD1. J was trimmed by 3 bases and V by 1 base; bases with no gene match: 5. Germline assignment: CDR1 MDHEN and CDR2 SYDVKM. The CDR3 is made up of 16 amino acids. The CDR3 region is CASSLLAGGYTGELFF. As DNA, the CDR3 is TGTGCCAGCAGTTTATTGGCAGGGGGTTACACCGGGGAGCTGTTTTTT.

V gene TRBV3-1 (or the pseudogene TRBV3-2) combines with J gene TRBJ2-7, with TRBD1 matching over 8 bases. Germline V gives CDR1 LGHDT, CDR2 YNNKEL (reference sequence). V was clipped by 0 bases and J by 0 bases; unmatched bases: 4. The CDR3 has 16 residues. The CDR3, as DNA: TGTGCCAGCAGCCAAGATAAAGGACAGGGCTCCTACGAGCAGTACTTC. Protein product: CASSQDKGQGSYEQYF.

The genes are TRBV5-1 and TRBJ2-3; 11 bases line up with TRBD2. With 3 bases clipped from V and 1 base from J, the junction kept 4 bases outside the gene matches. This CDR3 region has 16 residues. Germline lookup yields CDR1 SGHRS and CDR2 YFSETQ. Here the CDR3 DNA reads TGCGCCAGCAGCTCGATAGCGGGGGGGCGCACAGATACGCAGTATTTT. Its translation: CASSSIAGGRTDTQYF.

In DNA, the CDR3 is TGTGCCAGCAGCGAGGGGGCGGGCGGGGCCAACGTCCTGACTTTC. Amino acids: CASSEGAGGANVLTF. The chain links TRBV5-6 to TRBJ2-6; 7 positions agree with TRBD1. V was clipped by 4 bases and J by 4 bases; unmatched bases: 5. CDR3 length equals 15 residues. Germline CDR1 SGHDT, CDR2 YYEEEE.

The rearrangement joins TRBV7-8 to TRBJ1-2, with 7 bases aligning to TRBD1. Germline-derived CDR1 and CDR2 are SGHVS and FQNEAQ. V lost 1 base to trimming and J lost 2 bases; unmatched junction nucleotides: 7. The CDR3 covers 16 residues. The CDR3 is CASSLVRGQENYGYTF. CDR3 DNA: TGTGCCAGCAGCTTAGTCAGAGGACAGGAGAACTATGGCTACACCTTC.

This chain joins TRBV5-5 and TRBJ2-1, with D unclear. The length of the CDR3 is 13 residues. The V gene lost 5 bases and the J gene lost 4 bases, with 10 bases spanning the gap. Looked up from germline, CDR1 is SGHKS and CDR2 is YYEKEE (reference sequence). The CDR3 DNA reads TGTGCCAGCAGGTTTGGACCTTACAATGAGCAGTTCTTC. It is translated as CASRFGPYNEQFF. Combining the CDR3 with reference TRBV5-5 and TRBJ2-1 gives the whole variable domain DAGVTQSPTHLIKTRGQQVTLRCSPISGHKSVSWYQQVLGQGPQFIFQYYEKEERGRGNFPDRFSARQFPNYSSELNVNALLLGDSALYLCASRFGPYNEQFFGPGTRLTVL.

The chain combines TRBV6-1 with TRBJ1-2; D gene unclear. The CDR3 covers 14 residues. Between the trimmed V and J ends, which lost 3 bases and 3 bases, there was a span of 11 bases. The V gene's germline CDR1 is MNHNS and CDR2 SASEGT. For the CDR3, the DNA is TGTGCCAGCAGTGACATTGAGAATTACTATGGCTACACCTTC. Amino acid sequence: CASSDIENYYGYTF.

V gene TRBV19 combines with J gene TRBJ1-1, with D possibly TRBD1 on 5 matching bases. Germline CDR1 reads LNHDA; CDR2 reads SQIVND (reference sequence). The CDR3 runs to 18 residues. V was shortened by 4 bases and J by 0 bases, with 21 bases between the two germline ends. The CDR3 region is CASSTQGRVAEMNTEAFF. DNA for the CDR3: TGTGCCAGTAGTACCCAGGGCAGGGTAGCGGAGATGAACACTGAAGCTTTCTTT.

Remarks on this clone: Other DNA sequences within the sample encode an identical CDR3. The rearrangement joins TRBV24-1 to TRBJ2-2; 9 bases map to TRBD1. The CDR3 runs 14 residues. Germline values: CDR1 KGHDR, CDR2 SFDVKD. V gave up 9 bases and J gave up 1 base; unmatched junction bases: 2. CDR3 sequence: CATAGQGNTGELFF. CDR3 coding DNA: TGTGCCACCGCGGGACAGGGGAACACCGGGGAGCTGTTTTTT.

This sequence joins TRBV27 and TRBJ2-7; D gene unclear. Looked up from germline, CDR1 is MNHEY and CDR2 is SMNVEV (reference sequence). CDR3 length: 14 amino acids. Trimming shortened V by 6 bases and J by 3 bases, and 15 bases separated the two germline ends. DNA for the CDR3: TGTGCCAGCAGCCCGACGGGTTCCCTCTACGAGCAGTACTTC. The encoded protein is CASSPTGSLYEQYF.

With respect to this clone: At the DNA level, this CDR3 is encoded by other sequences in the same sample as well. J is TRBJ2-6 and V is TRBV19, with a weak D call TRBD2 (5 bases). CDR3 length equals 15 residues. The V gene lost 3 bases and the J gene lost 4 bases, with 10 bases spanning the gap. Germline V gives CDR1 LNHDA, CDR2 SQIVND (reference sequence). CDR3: CASSIGGTGANVLTF. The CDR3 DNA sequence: TGTGCCAGTAGTATCGGAGGAACCGGGGCCAACGTCCTGACTTTC.